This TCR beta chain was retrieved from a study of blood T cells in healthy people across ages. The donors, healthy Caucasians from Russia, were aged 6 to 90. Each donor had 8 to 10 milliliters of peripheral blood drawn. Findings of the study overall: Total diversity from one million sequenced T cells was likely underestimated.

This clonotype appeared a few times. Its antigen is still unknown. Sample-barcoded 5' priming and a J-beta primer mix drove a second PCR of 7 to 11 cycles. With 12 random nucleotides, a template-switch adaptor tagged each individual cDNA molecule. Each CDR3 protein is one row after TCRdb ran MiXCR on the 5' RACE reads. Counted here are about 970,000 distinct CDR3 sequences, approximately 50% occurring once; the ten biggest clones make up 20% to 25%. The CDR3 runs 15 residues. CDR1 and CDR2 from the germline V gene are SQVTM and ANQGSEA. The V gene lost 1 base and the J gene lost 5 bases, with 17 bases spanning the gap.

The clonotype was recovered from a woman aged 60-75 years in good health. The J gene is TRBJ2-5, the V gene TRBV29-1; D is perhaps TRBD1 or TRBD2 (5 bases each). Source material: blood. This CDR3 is CSVEGRDGYGETQYF. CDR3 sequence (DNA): TGCAGCGTTGAAGGCCGGGACGGATATGGGGAGACCCAGTACTTC. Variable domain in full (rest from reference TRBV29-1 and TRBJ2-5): SAVISQKPSRDICQRGTSLTIQCQVDSQVTMMFWYRQQPGQSLTLIATANQGSEATYESGFVIDKFPISRPNLTFSTLTVSNMSPEDSSIYLCSVEGRDGYGETQYFGPGTRLLVL.